The present TCR beta chain was sequenced within a study of cytomegalovirus exposure and HLA in healthy donors. Study-wide results and caveats: Reportedly, diagnosis of cytomegalovirus status by the classifier showed high specificity and sensitivity. Specificity for CMV antigens was confirmed in vitro for a few of the CMV-associated chains.

Points on this clone: Its target is unknown.

There are 10 residues in the CDR3. PCR used 60 Vbeta primers and 13 Jbeta primers. TCRdb's table, derived via immunoSEQ multiplex PCR, lists solely in-frame clones and lacks some. The profile shows about 130,000 clones, roughly 75% of them singletons. Sequencing used PBMCs. V gene TRBV21-1 combines with J gene TRBJ2-5; the table calls TRBD1, which could not be checked here. TRBV21-1 is flagged as a pseudogene. The TCR was taken from a man aged 25-45 years in good health and CMV-seropositive. CDR3 DNA: TGTGCCAGACAGCAAGAGACCCAGTACTTC. Its translation: CARQQETQYF.